What follows is one T cell receptor beta chain and its context. Its target is not known. The sample belongs to a study of T cell repertoires in cytomegalovirus infection. Study information: Signatures in public TCR beta sequences pointed to both CMV infection and matching HLA type. Study outcomes and limitations: There were carriers of CMV plus the relevant HLA, and cumulative public TCR beta family frequency identified them. Clonotypes of TCR beta that were HLA-C-restricted and CMV-specific dominated the ex vivo response.

Via MiXCR, TCRdb re-called the reads, giving one row per CDR3 protein. The sample comprises 290,000 or so distinct CDR3 sequences, roughly 25% of which are singletons, and about 15% rests with the top ten. The CDR3 spans 18 residues. After removal of 5 bases from V and 0 bases from J, the junction contained 12 bases not matched to a gene. In germline, CDR1 is SEHNR, CDR2 FQNEAQ (reference sequence). The sequence was collected from a human donor in good health (CMV status not recorded). Some clones in this sample may be carry-over from other donors' samples. V usage is TRBV7-9 and J usage is TRBJ1-5; 8 bases agree with TRBD1. The source material was PBMCs. This chain's CDR3 is CASSRTGTGDYSNQPQHF. The CDR3 DNA reads as TGTGCCAGCAGCCGGACGGGGACAGGAGATTATAGCAATCAGCCCCAGCATTTT. The full variable domain, its missing parts supplied by reference TRBV7-9 and TRBJ1-5, is DTGVSQNPRHKITKRGQNVTFRCDPISEHNRLYWYRQTLGQGPEFLTYFQNEAQLEKSRLLSDRFSAERPKGSFSTLEIQRTEQGDSAMYLCASSRTGTGDYSNQPQHFGDGTRLSIL.